Listed below are T cell receptor beta chains from one sample, sequenced in a study of cytomegalovirus exposure and HLA in healthy donors. The data were produced by immunoSEQ multiplex PCR, yet TCRdb's version contains in-frame clones alone and is incomplete. There are 90,000 to 110,000 clones in the sample; 85% to 90% occur only once, and about 4% lies in the top ten. Sequences were obtained from PBMCs. The source is a woman aged 18 to 35 in good health and CMV-seropositive. The CDR3 runs from the conserved cysteine through the conserved F or W. The order of the fields is J gene, D gene, clone size, CDR3 length, V gene, CDR3 protein, CDR3 DNA. D genes are given only for firm matches. Clone size is not always given. Where it is, it says once, few, many or a class for expanded clones.

TRBJ2-1,TRBD2,NA,15,TRBV7-9,CASSLVREGPNEQFF,TGTGCCAGCAGCTTAGTGCGGGAGGGCCCCAATGAGCAGTTCTTC
TRBJ2-7,NA,NA,12,TRBV7-6,CASSFLLAEQYF,TGTGCCAGCAGCTTCTTATTGGCCGAGCAGTACTTC
TRBJ2-3,TRBD2,NA,15,TRBV5-6,CASSTLAGGTDTQYF,TGTGCCAGCAGCACACTAGCGGGGGGTACAGATACGCAGTATTTT
TRBJ1-1,NA,NA,14,TRBV28,CASRWQDSSPEAFF,TGTGCCAGCCGGTGGCAGGACAGTAGTCCTGAAGCTTTCTTT
TRBJ2-5,NA,NA,15,TRBV4-1,CASSQEGRAQETQYF,TGCGCCAGCAGCCAAGAAGGCAGGGCACAAGAGACCCAGTACTTC
TRBJ2-1,TRBD2,NA,16,TRBV7-8,CASSLVGGERSNEQFF,TGTGCCAGCAGCTTAGTGGGAGGGGAGCGCTCTAATGAGCAGTTCTTC
TRBJ2-1,NA,NA,13,TRBV7-6,CASSLGGTTEQFF,TGTGCCAGCAGCTTAGGAGGGACAACTGAGCAGTTCTTC
TRBJ1-6,NA,NA,16,TRBV5-1,CASSLLPDNYNSPLHF,TGCGCCAGCAGCTTGCTGCCGGACAACTATAATTCACCCCTCCACTTT
TRBJ1-1,NA,NA,13,TRBV2,CASSVLGGTEAFF,TGTGCCAGCAGTGTTCTAGGGGGCACTGAAGCTTTCTTT
TRBJ1-4,NA,NA,16,TRBV19,CASSDGTRRVGEKLFF,TGTGCCAGTAGTGATGGGACTAGGAGGGTTGGTGAAAAACTGTTTTTT
TRBJ1-2,TRBD1,NA,16,TRBV5-5,CASSLRGGQGSYGYTF,TGTGCCAGCAGCTTGAGGGGGGGACAGGGTAGCTATGGCTACACCTTC
TRBJ2-1,TRBD2,NA,15,TRBV11-3,CASSPGLGSYNEQFF,TGTGCCAGCAGCCCCGGACTAGGTTCCTACAATGAGCAGTTCTTC
TRBJ2-5,TRBD2,few,14,TRBV27,CASSWTSGRETQYF,TGTGCCAGCAGTTGGACTAGCGGGAGAGAGACCCAGTACTTC
TRBJ2-3,NA,NA,13,TRBV9,CASSVVATDTQYF,TGTGCCAGCAGCGTAGTAGCCACAGATACGCAGTATTTT
TRBJ2-1,NA,NA,16,TRBV7-7,CASSYRAELPLNEQFF,TGTGCTAGCAGCTATCGCGCGGAACTACCCCTAAATGAGCAGTTCTTC
TRBJ1-2,TRBD1,NA,13,TRBV19,CASSTDRVRGYTF,TGTGCCAGTAGTACCGACAGGGTGCGAGGCTACACCTTC
TRBJ2-2,TRBD1,NA,15,TRBV5-1,CASSPGTGWAGELFF,TGCGCCAGCAGCCCAGGGACAGGGTGGGCCGGGGAGCTGTTTTTT
TRBJ1-1,NA,once,16,TRBV7-6,CASSLDKQGSGTEAFF,TGTGCCAGCAGCTTGGATAAGCAGGGTTCGGGCACTGAAGCTTTCTTT
TRBJ1-1,NA,once,14,TRBV19,CASSVRTANTEAFF,TGTGCCAGTAGTGTACGGACAGCGAACACTGAAGCTTTCTTT
TRBJ1-2,NA,NA,16,TRBV11-2,CASSSPRGERGNGYTF,TGTGCCAGCAGCTCCCCACGTGGGGAAAGGGGAAATGGCTACACCTTC
TRBJ1-6,TRBD1,NA,16,TRBV5-1,CASSQDRVWNNSPLHF,TGCGCCAGCAGCCAAGACAGGGTATGGAATAATTCACCCCTCCACTTT
TRBJ1-5,NA,NA,14,TRBV7-9,CASSPDTTNQPQHF,TGTGCCAGCAGCCCAGACACCACCAATCAGCCCCAGCATTTT
TRBJ2-4,TRBD1,NA,14,TRBV5-6,CASSYRDRVNIQYF,TGTGCCAGCAGCTACAGGGACAGGGTCAACATTCAGTACTTC
TRBJ2-7,TRBD1,NA,14,TRBV9,CASSVGDRGYEQYF,TGTGCCAGCAGCGTAGGGGACAGGGGCTACGAGCAGTACTTC
TRBJ2-3,NA,NA,15,TRBV11-3,CASSRRTGRADTQYF,TGTGCCAGCAGCCGCAGGACAGGGAGGGCAGATACGCAGTATTTT
TRBJ1-1,NA,NA,16,TRBV30,CAWIPPGGRVNTEAFF,TGTGCCTGGATCCCGCCCGGTGGCAGGGTGAACACTGAAGCTTTCTTT
TRBJ2-7,TRBD2,NA,15,TRBV7-3,CASSRTGTSGDEQYF,TGTGCCAGCAGCCGTACCGGGACTAGCGGAGACGAGCAGTACTTC
TRBJ1-1,NA,NA,19,TRBV7-9,CASTLPRLSLKHRDTEAFF,TGTGCCAGCACCTTGCCGAGGTTATCCCTAAAACATCGGGACACTGAAGCTTTCTTT
TRBJ2-5,TRBD1,NA,14,TRBV2,CASSATGGQETQYF,TGTGCCAGCAGTGCTACAGGGGGGCAAGAGACCCAGTACTTC
TRBJ1-1,NA,NA,13,TRBV29-1,CSGSTGPGNEAFF,TGCAGCGGAAGTACAGGGCCCGGAAATGAAGCTTTCTTT
TRBJ1-5,NA,NA,13,TRBV12-5,CASGSTGGQPQHF,TGTGCTAGTGGTTCGACAGGTGGTCAGCCCCAGCATTTT